This T cell receptor (beta chain) derives from a study of PD-L1 blockade in urothelial cancer. V lost 10 bases, J lost 0 bases, and 15 bases lay in between. The CDR3 has 14 amino acids. In germline, CDR1 is MDHEN, CDR2 SYDVKM. The data were produced by immunoSEQ multiplex PCR, yet TCRdb's version contains in-frame clones alone and is incomplete. Seen here are 50,000 to 65,000 clones, roughly 86% observed once, and the top ten hold roughly 2.9%. The starting material was PBMCs, obtained around atezolizumab (anti-PD-L1) treatment. V and J are TRBV28 and TRBJ1-2, with D maybe TRBD1 (6 bases). The TCR was taken from a man aged 45-60 years with urothelial cancer. Here the CDR3 reads CATEGDTANYGYTF. Here the CDR3 DNA reads TGTGCCACCGAAGGGGACACCGCTAACTATGGCTACACCTTC.